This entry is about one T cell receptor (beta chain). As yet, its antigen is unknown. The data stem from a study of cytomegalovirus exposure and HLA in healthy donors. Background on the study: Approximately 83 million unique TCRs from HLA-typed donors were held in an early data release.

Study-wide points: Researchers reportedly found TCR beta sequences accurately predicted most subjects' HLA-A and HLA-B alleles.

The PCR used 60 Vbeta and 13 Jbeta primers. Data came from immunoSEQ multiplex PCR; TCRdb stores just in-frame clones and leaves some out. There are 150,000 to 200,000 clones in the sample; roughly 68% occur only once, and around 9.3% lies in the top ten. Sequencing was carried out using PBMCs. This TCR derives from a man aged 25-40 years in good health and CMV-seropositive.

CDR3 region: CASSLVGVQNTGELFF. In DNA, the CDR3 is TGTGCCAGCAGCTTAGTGGGAGTGCAGAACACCGGGGAGCTGTTTTTT. The chain employs TRBV7-6 and TRBJ2-2; D might be TRBD2 (5 bases). Trimming stripped 1 base from V and 1 base from J, with 10 bases between. Germline values: CDR1 SGHVS, CDR2 FNYEAQ. The length of the CDR3 is 16 residues.